Presented here are 17 T cell receptor beta chains from one specimen sequenced in a study of human T cells and chemical hapten exposure. The sample's time point: patch test 2, 6 weeks after DPC sensitization. The treatment: therapeutic diphenylcyclopropenone sensitization with weekly scalp DPC. TCRdb reprocessed the RACE reads with MiXCR, giving one entry per CDR3 protein. The sample includes 25,000 to 30,000 distinct CDR3 sequences, over 8.5% of them seen just once. Sequenced material: whole blood, taken in connection with sensitization to the hapten diphenylcyclopropenone (DPC). The receptors come from a man aged 25-40 years with alopecia areata. Some clones in this sample may be carry-over from other donors' samples.

This clonotype was recorded at least ten times. The chain combines TRBV19 with TRBJ2-1; a weak D match, TRBD2 (7 bases). In germline, CDR1 is LNHDA, CDR2 SQIVND (reference sequence). The CDR3 sequence is 16 residues long. Trimming removed 4 bases from V and 0 bases from J, with 13 bases in between. The CDR3 region is CASSSRGALSYNEQFF. The CDR3 region has the DNA TGTGCCAGTAGTAGCCGGGGGGCCCTCTCCTACAATGAGCAGTTCTTC.

In this sample, this clonotype turned up many times. V and J are TRBV7-2 and TRBJ2-7; 7 nucleotides line up with TRBD2. Germline CDR1 SGHTA, CDR2 FQGNSA. CDR3 length equals 14 residues. The trim removed 4 bases at V and 2 bases at J, leaving 5 bases unmatched. CDR3 sequence (DNA): TGTGCCAGCAGCTCAGCGGGAACTGCCTACGAGCAGTACTTC. This codes for CASSSAGTAYEQYF.

CDR3 DNA: TGCAGCGTTGAAGATGGGACAGCTAGCCAAGAGACCCAGTACTTC. It encodes CSVEDGTASQETQYF. This chain connects TRBV29-1 to TRBJ2-5; 7 nucleotides line up with TRBD1. J lost 1 base, V lost 0 bases, and 5 bases had no gene match. Germline CDR1 reads SQVTM; CDR2 reads ANQGSEA. This CDR3 spans 15 amino acids.

This clonotype occurred a few times. This chain uses TRBV5-3 with TRBJ1-5; possible D gene TRBD1, 5 bases. TRBV5-3 is treated as an ORF (open reading frame) with a function not yet certain. The CDR3 sequence is 18 residues long. V gave up 0 bases and J gave up 2 bases, with 18 bases separating them. As DNA, the CDR3 is TGTGCCAGAAGCTTGGGACAGACGACTAGCTATGGCAATCAGCCCCAGCATTTT. It yields the protein CARSLGQTTSYGNQPQHF.

The rearrangement joins TRBV9 to TRBJ1-5; possibly TRBD1 for D (6 bases). V was pared by 3 bases and J by 5 bases, with 12 bases between. Germline-derived CDR1 and CDR2 are SGDLS and YYNGEE. The CDR3 sequence is 14 residues long. The CDR3 DNA reads as TGTGCCAGCAGCGAGGAAGGACAGTATCAGCCCCAGCATTTT. Translated, it gives CASSEEGQYQPQHF.

This clonotype has at least ten counts. This sequence joins TRBV29-1 and TRBJ2-1; D not resolved. Germline assignment: CDR1 SQVTM and CDR2 ANQGSEA. V lost 5 bases and J lost 3, with 5 bases in between. The CDR3 runs to 11 residues. DNA for the CDR3: TGCAGCGTTCGAGTCTACAATGAGCAGTTCTTC. Protein sequence: CSVRVYNEQFF.

A few counts support this clonotype. V usage is TRBV7-2 and J usage is TRBJ2-1, with 7 nucleotides matching TRBD1. Germline V gene sequence: CDR1 SGHTA, CDR2 FQGNSA. V shed 2 bases, J shed 5 bases, and the junction held 3 bases outside the gene matches. The CDR3 is 14 amino acids. The CDR3, as DNA: TGTGCCAGCAGCTTACAAGGACAGGACAATGAGCAGTTCTTC. This gives the protein CASSLQGQDNEQFF.

The table lists this clonotype with many counts. The rearrangement links TRBV7-2 to TRBJ2-3, with D possibly TRBD2 on 6 matching bases. The V gene's germline CDR1 is SGHTA and CDR2 FQGNSA. The V end lost 2 bases, the J end lost 3 bases, and 12 bases lay between the germline ends. This CDR3 contains 15 residues. CDR3 nucleotide sequence: TGTGCCAGCAGCTTATCCGGGAGTGGTACAGATACGCAGTATTTT. It is translated as CASSLSGSGTDTQYF.

This clonotype appeared many times. In DNA, the CDR3 is TGTGCCAGCAGTTTGGGGACAGGGGGCCACGAGCAGTACTTC. Encoded protein: CASSLGTGGHEQYF. The gene calls are TRBV12-3 or TRBV12-4 and TRBJ2-7, with 12 bases that match TRBD1. The CDR3 totals 14 residues. Trimming removed 3 bases from V and 5 bases from J; junction bases left unmatched: 2.

This clonotype was seen ten or more times. The J gene is TRBJ2-5, the V gene TRBV11-2; 7 bases agree with TRBD1. The J segment lost 0 bases and the V segment lost 5 bases, leaving 9 bases of the junction unmatched. The CDR3 extends over 16 amino acids. Germline V lookup: CDR1 SGHAT, CDR2 FQNNGV. In DNA, the CDR3 is TGTGCCAGCAGCGTAAAGACAGGGCTTTACCAAGAGACCCAGTACTTC. Translating gives CASSVKTGLYQETQYF.

In its sample, this clonotype was seen a few times. The chain links TRBV3-1 to TRBJ2-5; tentatively, D is TRBD2 (6 bases). CDR1 and CDR2 from the germline V gene are LGHDT and YNNKEL (reference sequence). CDR3 length equals 15 residues. Trimming removed 3 bases from V and 4 bases from J, with 15 bases in between. The CDR3 region is CASSQISWRGETQYF. The CDR3 DNA reads as TGTGCCAGCAGCCAGATTTCGTGGAGGGGAGAGACCCAGTACTTC.

This clonotype was counted at least ten times. The rearrangement joins TRBV6-2 or TRBV6-3 to TRBJ2-7; 12 bases agree with TRBD1. This CDR3 contains 15 residues. Losses at the gene ends were 9 bases for V and 4 bases for J; bases not matched to a gene: 10. The germline V gene has CDR1 MNHEY and CDR2 SVGEGT. Here the CDR3 reads CASLAGTGGGYEQYF. The CDR3 bases are TGTGCCAGTCTCGCCGGGACAGGGGGCGGATACGAGCAGTACTTC.

This clonotype was detected a few times. This chain links TRBV20-1 with TRBJ2-3, with D perhaps matching TRBD1 or TRBD2 (6 bases each). The germline V gene has CDR1 DFQATT and CDR2 SNEGSKA (reference sequence). The length of the CDR3 is 15 residues. V shed 3 bases and J shed 0 bases, with 13 bases lying between them. The CDR3 loop reads CSASNPGASTDTQYF. The CDR3 bases are TGCAGTGCTAGCAACCCGGGGGCTAGCACAGATACGCAGTATTTT.

There are many counts of this clonotype. V usage is TRBV20-1 and J usage is TRBJ2-3; D is possibly TRBD1 (5 bases). This CDR3 has 14 residues. Germline lookup yields CDR1 DFQATT and CDR2 SNEGSKA (reference sequence). Trimming shortened V by 1 base and J by 3 bases, and 11 bases separated the two germline ends. The CDR3 sequence is CSARANRQTDTQYF. The CDR3 DNA reads TGCAGTGCTAGAGCCAATAGACAGACAGATACGCAGTATTTT.

This clonotype showed up many times. This sequence joins TRBV6-2 or TRBV6-3 and TRBJ2-1; TRBD1 might be the D (6 bases). CDR1 is MNHEY and CDR2 is SVGEGT in the germline V gene. CDR3 length: 12 amino acids. V lost 6 bases to trimming and J lost 8 bases, with 11 bases between them. DNA for the CDR3: TGTGCCAGCAGCACAACAGGGCATGAGCAGTTCTTC. Protein: CASSTTGHEQFF.

At least ten counts were recorded for this clonotype. J is TRBJ1-5 and V is TRBV2; 7 nucleotides align to TRBD1. Germline trimming cut 5 bases from V and 0 bases from J; bases unmatched to any gene: 4. Germline V gene sequence: CDR1 SNHLY, CDR2 FYNNEI. The CDR3 is made up of 15 amino acids. The CDR3 sequence: CASSPGTDSNQPQHF. The CDR3 DNA is TGTGCCAGCAGTCCCGGGACAGATAGCAATCAGCCCCAGCATTTT.

This clonotype was picked up many times. V and J are TRBV7-6 and TRBJ1-4; 10 nucleotides align to TRBD1. Germline V gene lookup returns CDR1 SGHVS and CDR2 FNYEAQ. J was trimmed by 7 bases and V by 5 bases; bases with no gene match: 4. This CDR3 is 14 amino acids long. The CDR3 DNA follows: TGTGCCAGCAGCCCGGGACAGGGGACTGAAAAACTGTTTTTT. Encoded protein: CASSPGQGTEKLFF. The entire variable domain, with the rest obtained from reference TRBV7-6 and TRBJ1-4, is as follows: GAGVSQSPRYKVTKRGQDVALRCDPISGHVSLYWYRQALGQGPEFLTYFNYEAQQDKSGLPNDRFSAERPEGSISTLTIQRTEQRDSAMYRCASSPGQGTEKLFFGSGTQLSVL.